Each of the 28 T cell receptor beta chains below was sequenced from the same sample in a study of T cell repertoires in cytomegalovirus infection. TCRdb re-called the reads with MiXCR, one entry per CDR3 protein. Of 250,000 to 300,000 distinct CDR3 sequences detected, roughly 21% appear once; the ten largest clones hold 15% to 20%. Their target antigens are unknown. Material: cultured PBMCs, obtained from culture after CMV antigen stimulation. These TCRs come from a human donor in good health (CMV status not recorded). Some clones in this sample may be carry-over from other donors' samples.

The sample holds many counts of this clonotype. The chain carries TRBV7-2 and TRBJ2-4; D is perhaps TRBD2 (6 bases). The V gene lost 1 base and the J gene lost 6 bases, with 19 bases spanning the gap. The CDR3 has 17 amino acids. CDR1 is SGHTA and CDR2 is FQGNSA in the germline V gene. CDR3 residues: CASSLGRQEGLINIQYF. In nucleotides, the CDR3 is TGTGCCAGCAGCTTAGGCAGGCAGGAGGGGTTAATAAACATTCAGTACTTC.

The V and J genes are TRBV28 and TRBJ2-2; a possible D gene is TRBD2 (5 bases). V was trimmed by 5 bases and J by 3 bases, leaving 16 bases between them. The length of the CDR3 is 16 residues. Germline V lookup: CDR1 MDHEN, CDR2 SYDVKM. CDR3 amino acids: CASSDYPITDTGELFF. CDR3 DNA sequence: TGTGCCAGCAGTGACTACCCAATAACGGACACCGGGGAGCTGTTTTTT.

The genes are TRBV25-1 and TRBJ1-2, with 9 bases that match TRBD1. V was pared by 7 bases and J by 6 bases, with 18 bases of the junction left unmatched. Germline lookup yields CDR1 MGHDK and CDR2 SYGVNS. The CDR3 length is 17 residues. The CDR3 is CASNGPSAGTGRNGYTF. The CDR3 DNA sequence: TGTGCCAGCAATGGCCCTTCCGCCGGGACAGGGAGGAATGGCTACACCTTC.

This clonotype was recorded at least ten times. CDR3 residues: CASSLVAGVEQYF. As DNA, the CDR3 is TGTGCCAGCAGCTTAGTAGCGGGAGTCGAGCAGTACTTC. The rearrangement joins TRBV7-2 to TRBJ2-7; 9 bases fit TRBD2. CDR1 is SGHTA, CDR2 FQGNSA, per germline. The ends lost 1 base at V and 6 bases at J; junction bases unmatched: 1. The length of the CDR3 is 13 residues.

The chain combines TRBV4-1 with TRBJ2-1; TRBD1 agrees at 8 bases. J was trimmed by 3 bases and V by 0 bases; bases with no gene match: 10. The germline V gene encodes CDR1 MGHRA and CDR2 YSYEKL. This CDR3 comprises 18 residues. The CDR3 coding sequence is TGCGCCAGCAGCCAAGATGATAGCCAGGGGGCTTTCTACAATGAGCAGTTCTTC. Translating gives CASSQDDSQGAFYNEQFF.

This clonotype was recorded a few times. This chain connects TRBV7-9 to TRBJ1-2; no firm D call. Trimming removed 5 bases at V and 3 bases at J, with 19 bases between. The germline V gene encodes CDR1 SEHNR and CDR2 FQNEAQ (reference sequence). The CDR3 is made up of 16 amino acids. CDR3 residues: CASSPQLVGSHYGYTF. As DNA, the CDR3 is TGTGCCAGCAGCCCCCAGTTGGTAGGGTCTCACTATGGCTACACCTTC.

This clonotype was observed at least ten times. The chain employs TRBV12-3 or TRBV12-4 and TRBJ2-1; 7 nucleotides line up with TRBD1. With 6 bases clipped from V and 3 bases from J, the junction kept 11 bases outside the gene matches. The CDR3 runs to 16 residues. The CDR3 region has the DNA TGTGCCAGCAGGCGAGGGCAGGGGGACGGCTACAATGAGCAGTTCTTC. Its protein is CASRRGQGDGYNEQFF.

Ten or more counts support this clonotype. The chain carries TRBV24-1 and TRBJ1-5; 10 bases map to TRBD1. J gave up 4 bases and V 5 bases, and 7 bases lay outside the gene matches. The CDR3 has 16 residues. The germline CDR1 and CDR2 sequences are KGHDR and SFDVKD. CDR3 protein: CATSARDRGVNQPQHF. CDR3 DNA: TGTGCCACCAGTGCTAGGGACAGGGGAGTTAATCAGCCCCAGCATTTT.

This chain joins TRBV12-3 or TRBV12-4 and TRBJ2-3; D may be TRBD2 (6 bases). V was shortened by 7 bases and J by 0 bases, with 11 bases between the two germline ends. There are 14 residues in the CDR3. DNA of the CDR3: TGTGCCAGCAACGGGCGGGGCAGCACAGATACGCAGTATTTT. Translating gives CASNGRGSTDTQYF.

The rearrangement links TRBV5-6 to TRBJ2-1; D is undetermined. Trimming pared 4 bases from V and 10 bases from J, leaving 9 bases between. Germline V lookup: CDR1 SGHDT, CDR2 YYEEEE. The CDR3 is made up of 11 amino acids. The CDR3 bases are TGTGCCAGCAGCCGTCGCGGAGAGCAGTTCTTC. Encoded protein: CASSRRGEQFF.

This clonotype was found a few times. This sequence joins TRBV5-1 and TRBJ1-6; D gene uncertain. Trimming took 0 bases from V and 5 from J, leaving 9 bases between them. The CDR3 totals 15 residues. Looked up from germline, CDR1 is SGHRS and CDR2 is YFSETQ. CDR3 amino acids: CASSLVDGDNSPLHF. The CDR3 region has the DNA TGCGCCAGCAGCTTGGTGGACGGTGATAATTCACCCCTCCACTTT.

CDR3 protein: CASSDWGGNEQFF. As DNA, the CDR3 is TGTGCCAGCAGTGATTGGGGCGGCAATGAGCAGTTCTTC. This chain connects TRBV2 to TRBJ2-1; maybe TRBD1 (5 bases). The CDR3 sequence is 13 residues long. CDR1 SNHLY and CDR2 FYNNEI come from the germline V gene. The ends were cut back, 3 bases at V and 6 bases at J, with 9 bases in the middle. Combining the CDR3 with reference TRBV2 and TRBJ2-1 gives the whole variable domain EPEVTQTPSHQVTQMGQEVILRCVPISNHLYFYWYRQILGQKVEFLVSFYNNEISEKSEIFDDQFSVERPDGSNFTLKIRSTKLEDSAMYFCASSDWGGNEQFFGPGTRLTVL.

The sample holds a few counts of this clonotype. DNA of the CDR3: TGTGCCAGCAGCCCGGGACAATTAAAGAATTACGAGCAGTACGTC. It is translated as CASSPGQLKNYEQYV. The V call is TRBV11-2, the J call TRBJ2-7, with TRBD1 as a possible D gene (6 bases). CDR3 length equals 15 residues. V lost 5 bases to trimming and J lost 4 bases, with 18 bases between them. The germline V gene encodes CDR1 SGHAT and CDR2 FQNNGV.

The chain combines TRBV5-4 with TRBJ2-3; D not certain. Germline lookup yields CDR1 SGHNT and CDR2 YYREEE (reference sequence). CDR3 length: 13 amino acids. With 4 bases removed from V and 8 bases from J, the gap between germline ends came to 14 bases. The CDR3 DNA sequence: TGTGCCAGCAGCCCCGTGCCCGCCGGTACGCAGTATTTT. Translated, it gives CASSPVPAGTQYF.

This clonotype was counted many times. This rearrangement joins TRBV7-2 to TRBJ2-7, with D unclear. Germline lookup yields CDR1 SGHTA and CDR2 FQGNSA. V was clipped by 3 bases and J by 3 bases, with 6 bases between them. This CDR3 contains 12 residues. The CDR3 here is CASSFSFYEQYF. The CDR3 bases are TGTGCCAGCAGCTTCAGTTTCTACGAGCAGTACTTC. The complete variable domain, with remaining parts taken from reference TRBV7-2 and TRBJ2-7, reads GAGVSQSPSNKVTEKGKDVELRCDPISGHTALYWYRQSLGQGLEFLIYFQGNSAPDKSGLPSDRFSAERTGGSVSTLTIQRTQQEDSAVYLCASSFSFYEQYFGPGTRLTVT.

The sample holds a few counts of this clonotype. The CDR3 spells CASRFQGRGTDTQYF. CDR3 coding DNA: TGTGCCAGCCGGTTCCAGGGGAGGGGCACAGATACGCAGTATTTT. The chain carries TRBV27 and TRBJ2-3, with D tentatively TRBD2 (7 bases). The CDR3 totals 15 residues. The V gene lost 8 bases and the J gene lost 1 base, with 16 bases spanning the gap. Per germline, CDR1 MNHEY and CDR2 SMNVEV (reference sequence).

The V call is TRBV5-4, the J call TRBJ2-7; TRBD2 matches 7 bases. J gave up 1 base and V 7 bases, and 8 bases lay outside the gene matches. This CDR3 is 14 amino acids long. The germline CDR1 and CDR2 sequences are SGHNT and YYREEE (reference sequence). The chain's CDR3 is CASRRAGESYEQYF. The CDR3 nucleotides read TGTGCCAGCCGGAGGGCGGGAGAGTCCTACGAGCAGTACTTC. Full variable domain (outside the CDR3, taken from reference TRBV5-4 and TRBJ2-7): ETGVTQSPTHLIKTRGQQVTLRCSSQSGHNTVSWYQQALGQGPQFIFQYYREEENGRGNFPPRFSGLQFPNYSSELNVNALELDDSALYLCASRRAGESYEQYFGPGTRLTVT.

This chain uses TRBV11-2 with TRBJ1-3; 9 bases are a match to TRBD1. The germline CDR1 and CDR2 sequences are SGHAT and FQNNGV. Trimming took 4 bases from V and 4 from J; bases not matched to a gene: 14. The CDR3 has 18 amino acids. CDR3 sequence reads: CASSSSGRTGALGNTIYF. The DNA of the CDR3 is TGTGCCAGCAGCTCCTCTGGAAGGACAGGGGCCCTGGGAAACACCATATATTTT.

The rearrangement joins TRBV5-4 to TRBJ1-4; 8 bases line up with TRBD1. The V gene end was trimmed by 2 bases and the J gene end by 10 bases; junction bases not matched to a gene: 7. This CDR3 has 14 residues. The germline V gene encodes CDR1 SGHNT and CDR2 YYREEE (reference sequence). The CDR3 spells CASSLDGTGGKLFF. For the CDR3, the DNA is TGTGCCAGCAGCTTAGACGGGACAGGAGGAAAACTGTTTTTT.

In this sample, this clonotype turned up many times. The rearrangement links TRBV7-2 to TRBJ2-5, with TRBD1 matching 9 bases. The CDR3 contains 16 residues. J was trimmed by 2 bases and V by 4 bases; bases with no gene match: 8. Germline CDR1 is SGHTA and CDR2 is FQGNSA. Here the CDR3 DNA reads TGTGCCAGCAGCTCGTTTTGGACAGGGGTACAAGAGACCCAGTACTTC. Translating gives CASSSFWTGVQETQYF. Full variable domain (remainder filled in from reference TRBV7-2 and TRBJ2-5): GAGVSQSPSNKVTEKGKDVELRCDPISGHTALYWYRQSLGQGLEFLIYFQGNSAPDKSGLPSDRFSAERTGGSVSTLTIQRTQQEDSAVYLCASSSFWTGVQETQYFGPGTRLLVL.

A word on this clonotype: Lacking the conserved final phenylalanine or tryptophan, this CDR3 likely reflects a read error. The rearrangement links TRBV6-2 or TRBV6-3 to TRBJ2-7; 8 nucleotides agree with TRBD2. The CDR3 runs to 15 residues. CDR1 MNHEY and CDR2 SVGEGT come from the germline V gene. J was trimmed by 2 bases and V by 2 bases; bases with no gene match: 5. CDR3 bases: TGTGCCAGCAGTTACCTTGCGGGAGGACCCTACGAGCAGTACTTA. It encodes CASSYLAGGPYEQYL.

This clonotype was seen many times. This chain joins TRBV5-6 and TRBJ1-1, with TRBD1 matching 7 bases. Germline V gene sequence: CDR1 SGHDT, CDR2 YYEEEE. The CDR3 runs to 13 residues. Trimming cost V 3 bases and J 5 bases; bases outside gene matches: 4. Written as DNA, the CDR3 is TGTGCCAGCAGCTCACAGGGGTGGACTGAAGCTTTCTTT. Its translation: CASSSQGWTEAFF.

This clonotype was seen once. The chain joins TRBV28 to TRBJ2-3; tentatively, D is TRBD2 (6 bases). Trimming cost V 3 bases and J 2 bases, with 15 bases left between them. The CDR3 has 16 residues. In germline, CDR1 is MDHEN, CDR2 SYDVKM. CDR3 nucleotides: TGTGCCAGCAGTTTTATGCGGGACCCCAACACAGATACGCAGTATTTT. Residues: CASSFMRDPNTDTQYF.

This chain uses TRBV10-1 with TRBJ2-3, with 9 positions matching TRBD1. Losses at the gene ends were 3 bases for V and 8 bases for J; bases not matched to a gene: 12. The CDR3 runs 16 residues. Germline V CDR1 and CDR2: WNHNN, SYGVQD (reference sequence). CDR3 in DNA: TGCGCCAGCAGTGACTCCTTGGGGACAGGGTTTGGTACGCAGTATTTT. It specifies CASSDSLGTGFGTQYF.

This clonotype was seen ten or more times. The chain carries TRBV7-2 and TRBJ2-2, with 8 bases aligning to TRBD2. The CDR3 sequence is 15 residues long. V lost 6 bases and J lost 2; bases outside the gene matches: 5. Germline CDR1 is SGHTA and CDR2 is FQGNSA. The CDR3 sequence: CASRGAGANTGELFF. The CDR3 DNA is TGTGCCAGCAGAGGAGCGGGAGCCAACACCGGGGAGCTGTTTTTT.

The count of this clonotype is one. The rearrangement joins TRBV29-1 to TRBJ2-5; the D gene is possibly TRBD2 (5 bases). V shed 3 bases and J shed 4 bases, with 15 bases lying between them. The CDR3 is 14 residues long. The germline gives CDR1 SQVTM, CDR2 ANQGSEA. The CDR3 bases are TGCAGCGTTGATCCCCTAGCTGTCTCAGAGACCCAGTACTTC. Protein: CSVDPLAVSETQYF.

This clonotype was counted at least ten times. V gene TRBV7-2 combines with J gene TRBJ1-4; D gene unclear. V lost 5 bases and J lost 8, with 18 bases in between. Germline lookup yields CDR1 SGHTA and CDR2 FQGNSA. CDR3 length equals 15 residues. The CDR3: CASSPRGPTGEKLFF. In DNA, the CDR3 is TGTGCCAGCAGCCCTAGAGGTCCAACGGGGGAAAAACTGTTTTTT.

V and J are TRBV2 and TRBJ1-1, with D perhaps matching TRBD1 (5 bases). The CDR3 has 13 amino acids. Germline lookup yields CDR1 SNHLY and CDR2 FYNNEI. V gave up 6 bases and J gave up 4 bases, with 12 bases separating them. The DNA for the CDR3 is TGTGCCAGCAGGACCGCCGGGACCACTGAAGCTTTCTTT. This translates into CASRTAGTTEAFF. The whole variable domain, filled in from reference TRBV2 and TRBJ1-1, reads EPEVTQTPSHQVTQMGQEVILRCVPISNHLYFYWYRQILGQKVEFLVSFYNNEISEKSEIFDDQFSVERPDGSNFTLKIRSTKLEDSAMYFCASRTAGTTEAFFGQGTRLTVV.